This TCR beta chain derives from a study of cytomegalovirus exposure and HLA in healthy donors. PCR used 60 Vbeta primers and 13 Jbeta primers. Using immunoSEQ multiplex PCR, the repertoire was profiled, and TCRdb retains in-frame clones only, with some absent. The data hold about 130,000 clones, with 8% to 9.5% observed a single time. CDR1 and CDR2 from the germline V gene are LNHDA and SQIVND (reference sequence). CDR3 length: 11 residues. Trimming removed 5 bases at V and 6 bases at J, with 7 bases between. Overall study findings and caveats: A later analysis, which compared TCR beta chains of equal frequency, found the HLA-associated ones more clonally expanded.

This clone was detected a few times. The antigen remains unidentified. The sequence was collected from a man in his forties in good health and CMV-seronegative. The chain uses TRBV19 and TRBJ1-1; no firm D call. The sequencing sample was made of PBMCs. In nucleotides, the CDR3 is TGTGCCAGTAGTCGGGGTCCTGAAGCTTTCTTT. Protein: CASSRGPEAFF.